Below are 23 T cell receptor beta chains sequenced from a single sample in a study of blood T cell repertoires in COVID-19. TCRdb keeps only in-frame clones here, not all; method: immunoSEQ multiplex PCR. The sample shows about 130,000 clones, approximately 86% of them seen only once. The source material was PBMCs or T cells enriched from blood (not recorded which). The receptors here all came from a woman aged 45 to 65 who had recovered from COVID-19.

Sample share makes this clone medium-sized. The J gene is TRBJ1-1, the V gene TRBV15; 7 nucleotides line up with TRBD1. CDR3 length: 14 residues. Germline V gives CDR1 LNHNV, CDR2 YYDKDF (reference sequence). V trimming: 2 bases; J trimming: 6 bases; junction bases outside the gene matches: 6. For the CDR3, the DNA is TGTGCCACCAGCAGACAGTCAGGGACAGCTGAAGCTTTCTTT. Protein product: CATSRQSGTAEAFF.

The V and J genes are TRBV6-5 and TRBJ1-2; possible D gene TRBD1, 5 bases. This CDR3 comprises 11 residues. Germline loops: CDR1 MNHEY, CDR2 SVGAGI. V was cut by 8 bases and J by 5 bases, with 9 bases left in between. The CDR3 nucleotides read TGTGCCAGCGGGGGGTATTATGGCTACACCTTC. This translates into CASGGYYGYTF.

This clone was observed once. This chain uses TRBV7-9 with TRBJ1-2; D gene unclear. This CDR3 is built from 12 residues. Trimming removed 4 bases at V and 4 bases at J, with 7 bases between. The germline CDR1 and CDR2 sequences are SEHNR and FQNEAQ (reference sequence). CDR3 DNA sequence: TGTGCCAGCAGCTCCCCGTTCTATGGCTACACCTTC. This translates into CASSSPFYGYTF.

V gene TRBV27 combines with J gene TRBJ2-7; D possibly corresponds to TRBD1 (5 bases). Germline assignment: CDR1 MNHEY and CDR2 SMNVEV (reference sequence). The CDR3 covers 14 residues. V lost 2 bases to trimming and J lost 0 bases, with 8 bases between them. The DNA of the CDR3 is TGTGCCAGCAGTTTAATAGGGGACTCCTACGAGCAGTACTTC. Amino acid sequence: CASSLIGDSYEQYF.

The chain carries TRBV11-3 and TRBJ2-7; 7 nucleotides agree with TRBD1. The CDR3 runs to 12 residues. Germline assignment: CDR1 SGHNT and CDR2 YENEEA. Trimming cost V 7 bases and J 4 bases; bases outside gene matches: 4. CDR3 amino acids: CASTDRAYEQYF. CDR3 coding DNA: TGTGCCAGCACTGACAGGGCGTACGAGCAGTACTTC.

The CDR3 loop is CASSMLTGESYEQYF. The CDR3 DNA is TGTGCCAGTAGTATGCTTACAGGGGAATCCTACGAGCAGTACTTC. J is TRBJ2-7 and V is TRBV19; 7 bases fit TRBD1. J lost 1 base, V lost 3 bases, and 6 bases had no gene match. Germline-derived CDR1 and CDR2 are LNHDA and SQIVND (reference sequence). The CDR3 covers 15 residues.

The rearrangement joins TRBV19 to TRBJ2-5, with a possible D match to TRBD1 (6 bases). The V end lost 3 bases, the J end lost 5 bases, and 13 bases lay between the germline ends. The CDR3 loop spans 14 amino acids. CDR1 and CDR2 (germline): LNHDA, SQIVND (reference sequence). The CDR3 here is CASSIVDRWETQYF. The CDR3, as DNA: TGTGCCAGTAGTATCGTCGACAGGTGGGAGACCCAGTACTTC.

The chain couples TRBV5-1 to TRBJ2-7; 10 nucleotides match TRBD1. The V segment lost 3 bases and the J segment 12 bases; nucleotides outside the gene matches: 15. Germline V gene data show CDR1 as SGHRS and CDR2 as YFSETQ. The CDR3 is 15 amino acids. The CDR3 DNA reads TGCGCCAGCAGCTCGGGTCGACAGGGGGCAACACCGACGTACTTC. Protein product: CASSSGRQGATPTYF.

In its sample, this clone was seen once. Other DNA sequences in this sample translate to the same CDR3. The CDR3 bases are TGTGCCAGCAGTTTAGGACTAGCGGACACAGATACGCAGTATTTT. It codes for CASSLGLADTDTQYF. This chain uses TRBV27 with TRBJ2-3; 10 nucleotides align to TRBD2. V shed 2 bases and J 2 bases; nucleotides not matched to a gene: 1. This CDR3 is 15 amino acids long. CDR1 is MNHEY and CDR2 is SMNVEV in the germline V gene (reference sequence).

The chain carries TRBV5-4 and TRBJ2-1; 10 bases agree with TRBD2. Per the germline V gene, CDR1 is SGHNT and CDR2 is YYREEE (reference sequence). The CDR3 extends over 16 amino acids. The ends lost 3 bases at V and 10 bases at J; junction bases unmatched: 13. The CDR3 spells CASSSPERGGRWEQFF. Written as DNA, the CDR3 is TGTGCCAGCAGCTCCCCAGAGCGGGGGGGGAGATGGGAGCAGTTCTTC.

This clone has a handful of counts. The chain recombines TRBV10-1 with TRBJ1-1, with D possibly matching TRBD1 (5 bases). The CDR3 is 13 amino acids. Germline-derived CDR1 and CDR2 are WNHNN and SYGVQD (reference sequence). Trimming stripped 3 bases from V and 3 bases from J, with 8 bases between. The CDR3 loop is CASSDQGYTEAFF. In DNA form, the CDR3 reads TGCGCCAGCAGTGATCAGGGTTACACTGAAGCTTTCTTT.

This sequence joins TRBV4-2 and TRBJ2-2; 12 nucleotides match TRBD2. The CDR3 spans 18 residues. Trimming at V came to 1 base and at J to 0 bases, leaving 3 bases not matched to a gene. The germline CDR1 and CDR2 sequences are LGHNA and YNFKEQ. The CDR3 region is CASSQGLAGDANTGELFF. The CDR3, as DNA: TGTGCCAGCAGCCAAGGACTAGCGGGGGACGCGAACACCGGGGAGCTGTTTTTT.

V and J are TRBV19 and TRBJ1-1; TRBD1 agrees at 8 bases. V was clipped by 6 bases and J by 1 base; unmatched bases: 10. This CDR3 is built from 16 residues. Germline V gene lookup returns CDR1 LNHDA and CDR2 SQIVND (reference sequence). CDR3 DNA sequence: TGTGCCAGTAGGGGGATCCGGGACAGGTGGAACACTGAAGCTTTCTTT. Translation: CASRGIRDRWNTEAFF.

This rearrangement joins TRBV7-9 to TRBJ2-5; possibly TRBD1 for D (6 bases). The CDR3 spans 16 residues. Trimming pared 4 bases from V and 5 bases from J, leaving 20 bases between. The germline CDR1 and CDR2 sequences are SEHNR and FQNEAQ (reference sequence). DNA of the CDR3: TGTGCCAGCAGCTCCCCGGACAGTCCCCGGTGGGAGACCCAGTACTTC. Translated, it gives CASSSPDSPRWETQYF.

The rearrangement joins TRBV6-2 or TRBV6-3 to TRBJ2-7, with 7 bases fitting TRBD1. V was clipped by 2 bases and J by 3 bases; unmatched bases: 1. Germline loops: CDR1 MNHEY, CDR2 SVGEGT. There are 13 residues in the CDR3. The CDR3 DNA reads TGTGCCAGCAGTTACCGGGACAGCTACGAGCAGTACTTC. As protein: CASSYRDSYEQYF.

The chain employs TRBV7-2 and TRBJ1-5; possible D gene TRBD1, 5 bases. V lost 1 base and J 6 bases, leaving 13 bases between the germline ends. Germline V gene data show CDR1 as SGHTA and CDR2 as FQGNSA. The CDR3 length is 15 residues. CDR3 in amino acids: CASSLVLQGIQPQHF. In DNA form, the CDR3 reads TGTGCCAGCAGCTTAGTTTTGCAGGGAATTCAGCCCCAGCATTTT.

This chain uses TRBV25-1 with TRBJ1-4; D call uncertain. V lost 3 bases to trimming and J lost 1 base, with 15 bases between them. CDR3 length equals 17 residues. CDR1 MGHDK and CDR2 SYGVNS come from the germline V gene. CDR3: CASSEDQEVGTNEKLFF. The DNA for the CDR3 is TGTGCCAGCAGTGAGGATCAGGAGGTCGGAACTAATGAAAAACTGTTTTTT.

The gene calls are TRBV5-5 and TRBJ2-2; 9 bases match TRBD1. Germline V gives CDR1 SGHKS, CDR2 YYEKEE (reference sequence). This CDR3 is 16 amino acids long. Unmatched junction bases numbered 8, after V lost 4 bases and J lost 4 bases. The CDR3 loop reads CASSTNRGPATGELFF. CDR3 nucleotide sequence: TGTGCCAGCAGCACAAACAGGGGGCCGGCCACCGGGGAGCTGTTTTTT. Combining the CDR3 with reference TRBV5-5 and TRBJ2-2 gives the whole variable domain DAGVTQSPTHLIKTRGQQVTLRCSPISGHKSVSWYQQVLGQGPQFIFQYYEKEERGRGNFPDRFSARQFPNYSSELNVNALLLGDSALYLCASSTNRGPATGELFFGEGSRLTVL.

This clone showed up just once. The chain carries TRBV10-1 and TRBJ2-7; 7 bases fit TRBD1. This CDR3 comprises 12 residues. The V and J ends lost 9 bases and 5 bases, in that order; junction bases with no gene match: 7. Germline V gene sequence: CDR1 WNHNN, CDR2 SYGVQD (reference sequence). The CDR3 nucleotides are TGCGCCAGTCTACAGGGGCGGGACGAGCAGTACTTC. Protein: CASLQGRDEQYF.

The chain carries TRBV23-1 and TRBJ1-1; no firm D call. TRBV23-1 has ORF status, its function being uncertain. This CDR3 contains 12 residues. Trimming cost V 6 bases and J 4 bases, with 9 bases left between them. This CDR3 reads CASRGDFTEAFF. For the CDR3, the DNA is TGCGCCAGCAGGGGAGATTTCACTGAAGCTTTCTTT.

This chain links TRBV27 with TRBJ2-7; no definite D call. Trimming took 4 bases from V and 2 from J, leaving 9 bases between them. Per the germline V gene, CDR1 is MNHEY and CDR2 is SMNVEV (reference sequence). This CDR3 region has 13 residues. The DNA of the CDR3 is TGTGCCAGCAGTTCTGGCGGAACCTACGAGCAGTACTTC. This encodes CASSSGGTYEQYF.

This clone showed up just once. The chain links TRBV7-2 to TRBJ2-7, with TRBD2 as a possible D gene (6 bases). Trimming shortened V by 5 bases and J by 6 bases, and 20 bases separated the two germline ends. Germline CDR1 reads SGHTA; CDR2 reads FQGNSA. CDR3 length equals 15 residues. CDR3 amino acids: CASSIESTSPGEQYF. The CDR3 nucleotides read TGTGCCAGCAGCATAGAGTCCACTAGCCCCGGCGAGCAGTACTTC.

The chain recombines TRBV6-5 with TRBJ1-2, with TRBD1 matching over 10 bases. The V gene's germline CDR1 is MNHEY and CDR2 SVGAGI. J gave up 7 bases and V 6 bases, and 5 bases lay outside the gene matches. CDR3 length: 13 amino acids. The CDR3 here is CASSATGGLGYTF. Written as DNA, the CDR3 is TGTGCCAGCAGCGCGACAGGGGGCCTTGGCTACACCTTC.